The rows below give T cell receptor beta chains drawn from one sample of a study of blood T cell repertoires in COVID-19. Here immunoSEQ multiplex PCR was the method, and the copy in TCRdb shows in-frame clones only, minus some. Of a few hundred thousand clones detected, approximately 89% appear once; the ten largest clones hold about 12%. Sequencing was done on a sample of peripheral blood. The receptor set was obtained from a woman between 45 and 65 years old with COVID-19, enrolled during active disease. Each CDR3 is given with its conserved first and last residue. Fields, in order: V gene, D gene, clone size, J gene, CDR3 DNA, CDR3 protein. D genes are given only for firm matches. A row's size may be missing; if present it is once, few, many or a size class.

TRBV18	NA	once	TRBJ2-3	TGTGCCAGCTCATCTTCACAGTTACGCACAGATACGCAGTATTTT	CASSSSQLRTDTQYF
TRBV7-8	NA	NA	TRBJ1-1	TGTGCCAGCAGCTTAGAAACGGACGGGGAAGAGAACACTGAAGCTTTCTTT	CASSLETDGEENTEAFF
TRBV27	TRBD1	few	TRBJ1-2	TGTGCCAGCAGACGCCTACCCGGGACAGGGCACGGCTACACCTTC	CASRRLPGTGHGYTF
TRBV11-2	TRBD1	once	TRBJ1-1	TGTGCCAGCAGTTCCACAGGGGTGGGAGCTTTCTTT	CASSSTGVGAFF
TRBV10-2	TRBD1	NA	TRBJ2-3	TGCGCCAGCACACCGGGACAGGGAATTTCAGATACGCAGTATTTT	CASTPGQGISDTQYF
TRBV5-4	TRBD1	NA	TRBJ1-2	TGTGCCAGCAGCTTGGCGGGACAGGGGAACTATGGCTACACCTTC	CASSLAGQGNYGYTF
TRBV30	NA	NA	TRBJ2-7	TGTGCCTGGACGGTCCGTGAGGGCGAGCAGTACTTC	CAWTVREGEQYF
TRBV19	TRBD1	once	TRBJ2-7	TGTGCCAGTAGTATGAGTGGGACAGGGGAAGCCAACGAGCAGTACTTC	CASSMSGTGEANEQYF
TRBV11-1	TRBD2	NA	TRBJ2-3	TGTGCCAGCAGCTTAGCGTCGCGGGGGTGGGCAGATACGCAGTATTTT	CASSLASRGWADTQYF
TRBV4-1	TRBD2	NA	TRBJ2-3	TGCGCCAGCAGCTTTACTAGCGGGGGAAGTACAGATACGCAGTATTTT	CASSFTSGGSTDTQYF
TRBV10-2	NA	NA	TRBJ1-2	TGCGCCAGCAGTGAGGGAGGTTTAACGGGCTACACCTTC	CASSEGGLTGYTF
TRBV14	NA	NA	TRBJ1-4	TGTGCCAGCAGCCAGTCGGGAACCTCACTGTTTTTT	CASSQSGTSLFF
TRBV6-5	TRBD1	NA	TRBJ2-5	TGTGCCAGCAGCCTTAAAGGGACAGGGCTGGAGACCCAGTACTTC	CASSLKGTGLETQYF
TRBV19	NA	NA	TRBJ1-2	TGTGCCAGTAAGGAAGCCCGGCAACTCGGGGGCTACACCTTC	CASKEARQLGGYTF
TRBV4-1	TRBD1	NA	TRBJ1-5	TGCGCCAGCAGCCAAGTACAGGGGGACCATCAGCCCCAGCATTTT	CASSQVQGDHQPQHF
TRBV30	TRBD1	NA	TRBJ2-5	TGTGCCTTCGGGGCAGGGGGCCTAGAGACCCAGTACTTC	CAFGAGGLETQYF
TRBV4-1	NA	NA	TRBJ1-4	TGCGCCAGCAGCCAAATCGATGAAAAACTGTTTTTT	CASSQIDEKLFF
TRBV6-2/TRBV6-3	TRBD2	once	TRBJ2-3	TGTGCCAGCAGTTACTCAGGAGCGGGGGGGCCGGGTACGCAGTATTTT	CASSYSGAGGPGTQYF
TRBV3-1/TRBV3-2	TRBD1	few	TRBJ1-4	TGTGCCAGCAGCCGGACCGGGACAGTCAATGAAAAACTGTTTTTT	CASSRTGTVNEKLFF
TRBV25-1	NA	few	TRBJ2-1	TGTGCCAGCAGTGATATGCCAGGGGGGATTACGAGTTCAAATGAGCAGTTCTTC	CASSDMPGGITSSNEQFF
TRBV19	TRBD2	NA	TRBJ2-1	TGTGCCAGTAGTATAGCGGGGGGGCCGGGTGAGCAGTTCTTC	CASSIAGGPGEQFF
TRBV7-2	TRBD2	NA	TRBJ2-1	TGTGCCAGCAGCTCGGGACTAAGGAGTGAGCAGTTCTTC	CASSSGLRSEQFF
TRBV19	NA	NA	TRBJ1-5	TGTGCCAGTAGTTGGTGGGCAAACAATCAGCCCCAGCATTTT	CASSWWANNQPQHF
TRBV3-1/TRBV3-2	TRBD2	NA	TRBJ2-7	TGTGCCAGCAGCCAAGAGGCTAGCGGGGTTTACGAGCAGTACTTC	CASSQEASGVYEQYF
TRBV5-1	NA	NA	TRBJ2-5	TGCGCCAGCAGCTTGGCCGGGGAGACCCAGTACTTC	CASSLAGETQYF
TRBV4-1	TRBD2	NA	TRBJ2-7	TGCGCCAGCAGCCAACACGGGACTAGCCTTGACGAGCAGTACTTC	CASSQHGTSLDEQYF
TRBV10-1	TRBD1	NA	TRBJ1-1	TGCGCCAGCAGTGACCGAAACAGGGGGTCGAACACTGAAGCTTTCTTT	CASSDRNRGSNTEAFF
TRBV7-2	TRBD1	NA	TRBJ1-2	TGTGCCAGCAGCTTAGCACCCGGGACAGGGGAGGGCTACACCTTC	CASSLAPGTGEGYTF
TRBV27	TRBD1	NA	TRBJ1-2	TGTGCCAGCAGACCTACAGGGGGAGGCTATGGCTACACCTTC	CASRPTGGGYGYTF
TRBV30	NA	NA	TRBJ1-1	TGTGCCTGGAGTGTCGGTGGTTTTGGTGGCACTGAAGCTTTCTTT	CAWSVGGFGGTEAFF
TRBV15	NA	NA	TRBJ1-4	TGTGCCACCAGCAGAGTCAGGACTAATGAAAAACTGTTTTTT	CATSRVRTNEKLFF
TRBV7-6	TRBD2	NA	TRBJ2-5	TGTGCCAGCAGCTTAGGAAGGATCGGCTGGGGGGGGGAAATGGCGGAGACCCAGTACTTC	CASSLGRIGWGGEMAETQYF
TRBV29-1	NA	NA	TRBJ1-2	TGCAGCGTTGATCCCGGGTCGGGGGGCTACACCTTC	CSVDPGSGGYTF
TRBV20-1	NA	NA	TRBJ1-1	TGCAGTGCTAGTCAGGGTGACACTGAAGCTTTCTTT	CSASQGDTEAFF
TRBV12-3/TRBV12-4	NA	NA	TRBJ2-7	TGTGCCAGCAGCCGGGTGGACTACGAGCAGTACTTC	CASSRVDYEQYF
TRBV28	TRBD2	NA	TRBJ2-5	TGCCGCGTGGCTAGCGGGTCCCAAGAGACCCAGTACTTC	CRVASGSQETQYF
TRBV5-6	NA	NA	TRBJ1-5	TGTGCCAGCAGCTTGTATGAGACAGTGGAGAATCAGCCCCAGCATTTT	CASSLYETVENQPQHF
TRBV5-1	TRBD1	NA	TRBJ2-1	TGCGCCAGCAGTCGACCGGGACAGGTCTACAATGAGCAGTTCTTC	CASSRPGQVYNEQFF
TRBV5-4	TRBD1	NA	TRBJ1-6	TGTGCCAGCAGCTTGGCCCAACAGGGGTTACCCCTCCACTTT	CASSLAQQGLPLHF
TRBV7-2	NA	NA	TRBJ1-5	TGTGCCAGCAGCTTAGTAGGCGGGGCCCAGCCCCAGCATTTT	CASSLVGGAQPQHF
TRBV19	NA	NA	TRBJ1-1	TGTGCCAGTAATTACGGGAACACTGAAGCTTTCTTT	CASNYGNTEAFF
TRBV5-1	NA	NA	TRBJ1-3	TGCGCCAGCAGCCCTGCGTTGAGTGGAAACACCATATATTTT	CASSPALSGNTIYF